The present entry profiles one T cell receptor (beta chain) with its context. The assay was immunoSEQ multiplex PCR, and TCRdb's table has in-frame clones only and misses some. Of about 190,000 clones listed, under 90% are singletons. This sample is part of a study of blood T cell repertoires in COVID-19. Study context: Nucleic acid was either cDNA or gDNA, and it came from T cells, B-cell-depleted T cells, or PBMCs.

V shed 2 bases and J shed 12 bases, with 14 bases lying between them. The germline gives CDR1 SQVTM, CDR2 ANQGSEA. The CDR3 is made up of 11 amino acids. The chain carries TRBV29-1 and TRBJ2-7; tentative D call: TRBD2 (7 bases). Sequencing was done on a sample of peripheral blood. This receptor was obtained from a human donor in a cohort sampled during active COVID-19. DNA of the CDR3: TGCAGCGTTGAAACAGGGAGGGCTCTGTACGTC. Translated: CSVETGRALYV.